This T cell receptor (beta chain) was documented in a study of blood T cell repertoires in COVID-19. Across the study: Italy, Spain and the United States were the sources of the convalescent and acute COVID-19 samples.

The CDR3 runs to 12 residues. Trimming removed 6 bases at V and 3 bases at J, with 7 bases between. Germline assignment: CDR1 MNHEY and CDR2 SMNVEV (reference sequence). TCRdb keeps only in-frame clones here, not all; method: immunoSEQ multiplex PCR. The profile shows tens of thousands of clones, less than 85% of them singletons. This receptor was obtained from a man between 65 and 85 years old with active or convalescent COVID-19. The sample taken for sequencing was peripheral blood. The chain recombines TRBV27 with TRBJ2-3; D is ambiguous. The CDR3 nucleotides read TGTGCCAGCAGGAAAGCTACAGATACGCAGTATTTT. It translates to CASRKATDTQYF.